This T cell receptor beta chain was documented in a study of T cell responses to AZD1222 COVID-19 vaccine. Clones were read by immunoSEQ multiplex PCR, and TCRdb kept only the in-frame ones, dropping some. The table lists 180,000 or so clones, about 91% of them singletons, with approximately 1.2% in the top ten. This CDR3 is 18 amino acids long. Germline CDR1 SGDLS, CDR2 YYNGEE. Trimming stripped 1 base from V and 2 bases from J, with 19 bases between. This sequence originates from an adult who received the AZD1222 COVID-19 vaccine. Sequencing used peripheral blood, obtained 28 days after the second AZD1222 dose. The chain recombines TRBV9 with TRBJ2-4, with D possibly being TRBD1 (6 bases). The CDR3 reads CASSVRGGRDNTKNIQYF. In DNA form, the CDR3 reads TGTGCCAGCAGCGTACGAGGGGGACGGGACAATACCAAAAACATTCAGTACTTC. Complete variable domain (other parts from reference TRBV9 and TRBJ2-4): DSGVTQTPKHLITATGQRVTLRCSPRSGDLSVYWYQQSLDQGLQFLIQYYNGEERAKGNILERFSAQQFPDLHSELNLSSLELGDSALYFCASSVRGGRDNTKNIQYFGAGTRLSVL.